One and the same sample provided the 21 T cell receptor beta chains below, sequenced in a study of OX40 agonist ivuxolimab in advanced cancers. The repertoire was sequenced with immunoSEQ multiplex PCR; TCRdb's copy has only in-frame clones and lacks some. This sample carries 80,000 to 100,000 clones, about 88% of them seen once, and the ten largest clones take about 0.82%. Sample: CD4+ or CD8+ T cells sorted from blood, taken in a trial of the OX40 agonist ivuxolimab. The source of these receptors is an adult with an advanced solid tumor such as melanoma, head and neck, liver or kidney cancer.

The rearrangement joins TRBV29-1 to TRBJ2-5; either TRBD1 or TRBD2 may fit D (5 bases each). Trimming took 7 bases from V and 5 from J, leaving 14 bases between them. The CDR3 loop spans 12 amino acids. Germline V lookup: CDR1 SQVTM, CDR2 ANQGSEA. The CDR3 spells CSADPGAETQYF. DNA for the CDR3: TGCAGCGCCGATCCCGGGGCTGAGACCCAGTACTTC.

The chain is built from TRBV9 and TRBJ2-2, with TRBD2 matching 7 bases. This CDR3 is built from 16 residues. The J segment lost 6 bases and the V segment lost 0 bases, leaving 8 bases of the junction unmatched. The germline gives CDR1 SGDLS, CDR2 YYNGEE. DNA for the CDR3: TGTGCCAGCAGCGTAGCTGGGAGGGCGCCTTCCGGGGAGCTGTTTTTT. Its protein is CASSVAGRAPSGELFF.

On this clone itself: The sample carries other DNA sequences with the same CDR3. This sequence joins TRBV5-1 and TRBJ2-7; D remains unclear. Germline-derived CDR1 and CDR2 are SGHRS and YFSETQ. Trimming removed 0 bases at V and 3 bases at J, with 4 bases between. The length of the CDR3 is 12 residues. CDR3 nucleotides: TGCGCCAGCAGCTTGGATGGCTACGAGCAGTACTTC. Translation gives CASSLDGYEQYF.

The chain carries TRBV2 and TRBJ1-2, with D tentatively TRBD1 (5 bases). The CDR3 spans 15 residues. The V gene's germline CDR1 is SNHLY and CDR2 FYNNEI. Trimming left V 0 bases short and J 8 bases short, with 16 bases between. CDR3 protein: CASSEAEGRGTGYTF. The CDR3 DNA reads TGTGCCAGCAGTGAAGCCGAGGGGCGGGGTACAGGCTACACCTTC.

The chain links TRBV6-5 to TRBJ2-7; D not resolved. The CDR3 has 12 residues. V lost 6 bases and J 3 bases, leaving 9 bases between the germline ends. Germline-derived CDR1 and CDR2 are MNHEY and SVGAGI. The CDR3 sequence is CASRGNGYEQYF. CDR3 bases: TGTGCCAGCAGAGGGAACGGCTACGAGCAGTACTTC.

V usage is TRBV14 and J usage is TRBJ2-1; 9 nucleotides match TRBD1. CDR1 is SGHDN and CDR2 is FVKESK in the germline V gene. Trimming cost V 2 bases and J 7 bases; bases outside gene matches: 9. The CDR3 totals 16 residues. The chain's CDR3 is CASSQFVGQGGNEQFF. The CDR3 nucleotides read TGTGCCAGCAGCCAATTCGTGGGACAGGGAGGGAATGAGCAGTTCTTC.

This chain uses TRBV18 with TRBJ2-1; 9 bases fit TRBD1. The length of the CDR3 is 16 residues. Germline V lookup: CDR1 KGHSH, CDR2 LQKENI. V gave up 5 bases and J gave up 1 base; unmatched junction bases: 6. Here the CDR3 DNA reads TGTGCCAGCTCATTTTCGACAGGGGGATCCTACAATGAGCAGTTCTTC. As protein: CASSFSTGGSYNEQFF. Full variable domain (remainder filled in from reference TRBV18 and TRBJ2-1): NAGVMQNPRHLVRRRGQEARLRCSPMKGHSHVYWYRQLPEEGLKFMVYLQKENIIDESGMPKERFSAEFPKEGPSILRIQQVVRGDSAAYFCASSFSTGGSYNEQFFGPGTRLTVL.

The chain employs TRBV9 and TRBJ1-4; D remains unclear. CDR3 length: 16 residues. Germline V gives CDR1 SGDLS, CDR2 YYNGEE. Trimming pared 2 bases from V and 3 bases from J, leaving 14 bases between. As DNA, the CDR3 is TGTGCCAGCAGCGTGGGGTACGGGTCAGCTAATGAAAAACTGTTTTTT. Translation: CASSVGYGSANEKLFF.

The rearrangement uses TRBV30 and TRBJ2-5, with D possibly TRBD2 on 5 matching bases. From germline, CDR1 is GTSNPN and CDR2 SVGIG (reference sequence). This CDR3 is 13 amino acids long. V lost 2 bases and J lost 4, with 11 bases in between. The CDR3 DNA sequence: TGTGCCTGGAGTATTCGGACTGGAGAGACCCAGTACTTC. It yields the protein CAWSIRTGETQYF. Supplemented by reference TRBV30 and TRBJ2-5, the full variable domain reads SQTIHQWPATLVQPVGSPLSLECTVEGTSNPNLYWYRQAAGRGLQLLFYSVGIGQISSEVPQNLSASRPQDRQFILSSKKLLLSDSGFYLCAWSIRTGETQYFGPGTRLLVL.

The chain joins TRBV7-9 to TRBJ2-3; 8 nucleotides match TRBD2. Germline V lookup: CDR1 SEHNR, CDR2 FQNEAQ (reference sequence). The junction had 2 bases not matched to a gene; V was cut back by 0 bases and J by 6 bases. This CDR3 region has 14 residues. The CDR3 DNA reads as TGTGCCAGCAGCTTAGCTTCGGGAGGGGATACGCAGTATTTT. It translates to CASSLASGGDTQYF.

The CDR3 loop is CASRYPGRYSGNTIYF. CDR3 sequence (DNA): TGTGCCAGCCGCTATCCGGGACGCTACTCTGGAAACACCATATATTTT. The V gene is TRBV6-6, the J gene TRBJ1-3; D is perhaps TRBD1 (5 bases). V lost 8 bases and J lost 0, with 17 bases in between. The germline CDR1 and CDR2 sequences are MNHNY and SVGAGI (reference sequence). CDR3 length: 16 residues.

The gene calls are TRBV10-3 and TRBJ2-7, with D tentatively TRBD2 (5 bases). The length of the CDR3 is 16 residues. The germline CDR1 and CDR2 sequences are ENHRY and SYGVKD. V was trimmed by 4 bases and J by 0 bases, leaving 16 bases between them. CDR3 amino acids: CAISVQPRTDSYEQYF. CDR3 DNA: TGTGCCATCAGTGTGCAACCTAGGACTGACTCCTACGAGCAGTACTTC.

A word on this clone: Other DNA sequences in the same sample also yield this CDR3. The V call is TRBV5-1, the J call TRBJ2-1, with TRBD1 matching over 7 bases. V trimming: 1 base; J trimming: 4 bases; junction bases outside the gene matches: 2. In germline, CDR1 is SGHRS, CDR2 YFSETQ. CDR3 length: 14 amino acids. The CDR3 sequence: CASSLTGVYNEQFF. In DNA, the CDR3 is TGCGCCAGCAGCTTGACAGGGGTTTACAATGAGCAGTTCTTC.

The CDR3 bases are TGTGCCAGCAGTGAAATTTCAATCGCGGGGGGGGAGTTCTTC. Translated: CASSEISIAGGEFF. This rearrangement joins TRBV2 to TRBJ2-1; 9 positions match TRBD2. The V gene's germline CDR1 is SNHLY and CDR2 FYNNEI. The CDR3 consists of 14 residues. Trimming cost V 2 bases and J 14 bases; bases outside gene matches: 10.

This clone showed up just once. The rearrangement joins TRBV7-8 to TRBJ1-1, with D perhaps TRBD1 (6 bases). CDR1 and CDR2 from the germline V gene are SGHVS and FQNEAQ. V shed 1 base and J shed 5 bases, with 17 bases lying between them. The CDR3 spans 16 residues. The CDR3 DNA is TGTGCCAGCAGCTTAGATATCGGCAGGGGAGGGACTGAAGCTTTCTTT. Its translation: CASSLDIGRGGTEAFF.

The CDR3 DNA follows: TGTGCCAGCAGTGAAGGAGAATTAGCGGGATCTTACGAGCAGTACGTC. Protein: CASSEGELAGSYEQYV. The chain has TRBV6-1 and TRBJ2-7; TRBD2 agrees at 8 bases. The V segment lost 1 base and the J segment 4 bases; nucleotides outside the gene matches: 9. CDR1 MNHNS and CDR2 SASEGT come from the germline V gene. CDR3 length equals 16 residues.

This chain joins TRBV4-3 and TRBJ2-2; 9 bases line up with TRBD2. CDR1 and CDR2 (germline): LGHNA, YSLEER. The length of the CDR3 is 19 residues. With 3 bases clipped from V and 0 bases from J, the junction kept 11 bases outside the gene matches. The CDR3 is CASSHRYPRTSANTGELFF. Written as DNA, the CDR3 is TGCGCCAGCAGCCATCGTTACCCGAGGACTAGCGCGAACACCGGGGAGCTGTTTTTT.

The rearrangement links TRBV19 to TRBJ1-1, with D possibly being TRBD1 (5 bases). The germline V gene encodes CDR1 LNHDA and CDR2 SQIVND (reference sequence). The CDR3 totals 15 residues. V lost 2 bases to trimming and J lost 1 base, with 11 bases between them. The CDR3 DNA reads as TGTGCCAGTAGTATACCAGGACATCCGAACACTGAAGCTTTCTTT. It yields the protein CASSIPGHPNTEAFF.

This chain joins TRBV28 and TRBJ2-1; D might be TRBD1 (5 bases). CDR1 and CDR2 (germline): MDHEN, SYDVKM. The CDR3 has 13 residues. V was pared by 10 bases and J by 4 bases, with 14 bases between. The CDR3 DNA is TGTGCCACCACAGGTCAAAGGTACAATGAGCAGTTCTTC. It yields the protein CATTGQRYNEQFF.

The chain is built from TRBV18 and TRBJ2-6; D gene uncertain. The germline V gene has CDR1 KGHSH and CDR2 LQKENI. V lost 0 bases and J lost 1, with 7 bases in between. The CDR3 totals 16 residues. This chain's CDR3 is CASSPPLFSGANVLTF. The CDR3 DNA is TGTGCCAGCTCACCACCGTTGTTTTCTGGGGCCAACGTCCTGACTTTC. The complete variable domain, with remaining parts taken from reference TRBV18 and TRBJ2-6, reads NAGVMQNPRHLVRRRGQEARLRCSPMKGHSHVYWYRQLPEEGLKFMVYLQKENIIDESGMPKERFSAEFPKEGPSILRIQQVVRGDSAAYFCASSPPLFSGANVLTFGAGSRLTVL.

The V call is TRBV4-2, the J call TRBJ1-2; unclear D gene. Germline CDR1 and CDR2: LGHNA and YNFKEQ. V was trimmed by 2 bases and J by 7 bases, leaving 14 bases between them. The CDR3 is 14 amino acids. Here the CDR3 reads CASSQYGSLGGYTF. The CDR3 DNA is TGTGCCAGCAGCCAATACGGGAGTCTGGGTGGCTACACCTTC.